These 30 T cell receptor beta chains share one sample of origin, sequenced in a study of T cell responses to AZD1222 COVID-19 vaccine. Profiled with immunoSEQ multiplex PCR; TCRdb holds only in-frame clones, not every one. This table has tens of thousands of clones, 90% appearing once. Sequencing used peripheral blood, obtained on day 0 of AZD1222 vaccination. These receptors originate from an adult in good health.

The chain is built from TRBV9 and TRBJ2-3, with a tentative D call TRBD2 (5 bases). The CDR3 extends over 16 amino acids. Looked up from germline, CDR1 is SGDLS and CDR2 is YYNGEE. Trimming pared 4 bases from V and 0 bases from J, leaving 15 bases between. CDR3 bases: TGTGCCAGCAGCCCCCTCCTAGCTCCTAGCACAGATACGCAGTATTTT. Translated: CASSPLLAPSTDTQYF.

The CDR3 DNA is TGTGCCAGCAGCTTAATGGAGGGCACTGAAGCTTTCTTT. Translating it yields CASSLMEGTEAFF. The rearrangement uses TRBV7-3 and TRBJ1-1; D is uncertain. Per the germline V gene, CDR1 is SGHTA and CDR2 is FQGTGA. The CDR3 runs to 13 residues. Deletions cut 1 base from V and 4 bases from J, with 7 bases between.

The gene calls are TRBV6-5 and TRBJ2-2; D remains ambiguous. Trimming removed 8 bases from V and 7 bases from J, with 5 bases in between. The germline gives CDR1 MNHEY, CDR2 SVGAGI. The CDR3 spans 10 residues. The CDR3: CASSFGELFF. The CDR3, as DNA: TGTGCCAGCTCGTTCGGGGAGCTGTTTTTT.

This chain's CDR3 is CASSHLGEKLFF. CDR3 nucleotide sequence: TGTGCCAGCAGCCACCTAGGGGAAAAACTGTTTTTT. The chain joins TRBV4-2 to TRBJ1-4; no clear D gene. This CDR3 comprises 12 residues. V shed 3 bases and J shed 8 bases, with 7 bases lying between them. Germline V gene data show CDR1 as LGHNA and CDR2 as YNFKEQ.

CDR3 amino acids: CASSRSVGEGYTF. The DNA of the CDR3 is TGTGCCAGCAGCCGTTCAGTTGGTGAGGGCTACACCTTC. V is TRBV11-2 and J is TRBJ1-2; D is unresolved. Germline V lookup: CDR1 SGHAT, CDR2 FQNNGV. V shed 5 bases and J shed 8 bases, with 15 bases lying between them. The CDR3 is 13 residues long.

The chain links TRBV19 to TRBJ2-3, with 10 bases fitting TRBD2. CDR1 is LNHDA, CDR2 SQIVND, per germline (reference sequence). V lost 5 bases and J lost 6; bases outside the gene matches: 5. The CDR3 contains 14 residues. DNA of the CDR3: TGTGCCAGTAGTTACGGGACTAGCGTGGATACGCAGTATTTT. Translated, it gives CASSYGTSVDTQYF.

The rearrangement uses TRBV7-8 and TRBJ1-2; perhaps TRBD1 as D (5 bases). V gave up 2 bases and J gave up 4 bases, with 8 bases separating them. CDR1 and CDR2 (germline): SGHVS, FQNEAQ. This CDR3 contains 13 residues. CDR3 nucleotide sequence: TGTGCCAGCAGCTTAAGGGGCAGCTATGGCTACACCTTC. It codes for CASSLRGSYGYTF.

The gene calls are TRBV7-6 and TRBJ1-1, with 8 nucleotides matching TRBD1. Germline values: CDR1 SGHVS, CDR2 FNYEAQ. The CDR3 contains 14 residues. The V gene end was trimmed by 3 bases and the J gene end by 3 bases; junction bases not matched to a gene: 3. Here the CDR3 reads CASSLDRAYTEAFF. CDR3 bases: TGTGCCAGCAGCTTGGACAGGGCGTACACTGAAGCTTTCTTT. The entire variable domain, with the rest obtained from reference TRBV7-6 and TRBJ1-1, is as follows: GAGVSQSPRYKVTKRGQDVALRCDPISGHVSLYWYRQALGQGPEFLTYFNYEAQQDKSGLPNDRFSAERPEGSISTLTIQRTEQRDSAMYRCASSLDRAYTEAFFGQGTRLTVV.

The chain has TRBV7-6 and TRBJ2-2; maybe TRBD1 (6 bases). This CDR3 contains 13 residues. The germline V gene encodes CDR1 SGHVS and CDR2 FNYEAQ. Between the trimmed V and J ends, which lost 4 bases and 7 bases, there was a span of 10 bases. Written as DNA, the CDR3 is TGTGCCAGCAGCTATAACAGGGACGGGGAGCTGTTTTTT. It specifies CASSYNRDGELFF. Combining the CDR3 with reference TRBV7-6 and TRBJ2-2 gives the whole variable domain GAGVSQSPRYKVTKRGQDVALRCDPISGHVSLYWYRQALGQGPEFLTYFNYEAQQDKSGLPNDRFSAERPEGSISTLTIQRTEQRDSAMYRCASSYNRDGELFFGEGSRLTVL.

This chain connects TRBV30 to TRBJ2-7; 13 bases are a match to TRBD2. The CDR3 contains 14 residues. From germline, CDR1 is GTSNPN and CDR2 SVGIG (reference sequence). After removal of 4 bases from V and 6 bases from J, the junction contained 6 bases not matched to a gene. The CDR3 loop reads CAWIGTSGKSEQYF. The CDR3 DNA is TGTGCCTGGATCGGGACTAGCGGGAAGTCCGAGCAGTACTTC.

This chain links TRBV5-1 with TRBJ1-2; 9 bases are a match to TRBD1. The CDR3 spans 14 residues. V shed 4 bases and J 5 bases; nucleotides not matched to a gene: 6. Germline CDR1 SGHRS, CDR2 YFSETQ. For the CDR3, the DNA is TGCGCCAGCAGCGGGACAGGGTCCGGGTATGGCTACACCTTC. It yields the protein CASSGTGSGYGYTF.

The chain recombines TRBV19 with TRBJ2-1, with a tentative D call TRBD2 (5 bases). Germline V gene data show CDR1 as LNHDA and CDR2 as SQIVND (reference sequence). The V gene lost 1 base and the J gene lost 6 bases, with 7 bases spanning the gap. This CDR3 has 13 amino acids. Here the CDR3 DNA reads TGTGCCAGTAGTATAGGGAGGACCAATGAGCAGTTCTTC. It encodes CASSIGRTNEQFF. Supplemented by reference TRBV19 and TRBJ2-1, the full variable domain reads DGGITQSPKYLFRKEGQNVTLSCEQNLNHDAMYWYRQDPGQGLRLIYYSQIVNDFQKGDIAEGYSVSREKKESFPLTVTSAQKNPTAFYLCASSIGRTNEQFFGPGTRLTVL.

The chain uses TRBV6-5 and TRBJ1-4; 7 nucleotides match TRBD1. V trimming: 6 bases; J trimming: 8 bases; junction bases outside the gene matches: 9. CDR1 and CDR2 from the germline V gene are MNHEY and SVGAGI. The CDR3 is 14 residues long. The CDR3 DNA reads TGTGCCAGCAGCCATAGACAGGGACCGGAAAAACTGTTTTTT. This sequence encodes CASSHRQGPEKLFF.

The chain is built from TRBV11-3 and TRBJ2-7, with D tentatively TRBD2 (6 bases). The CDR3 extends over 13 amino acids. Per the germline V gene, CDR1 is SGHNT and CDR2 is YENEEA. V was cut by 4 bases and J by 0 bases, with 7 bases left in between. CDR3 amino acids: CASSSGDSYEQYF. CDR3 DNA sequence: TGTGCCAGCAGCTCGGGAGACTCCTACGAGCAGTACTTC.

The V call is TRBV20-1, the J call TRBJ2-5; D remains ambiguous. The CDR3 totals 11 residues. Germline loops: CDR1 DFQATT, CDR2 SNEGSKA (reference sequence). Trimming removed 0 bases at V and 5 bases at J, with 4 bases between. The CDR3 bases are TGCAGTGCTAGAGAGGGGGAGACCCAGTACTTC. Encoded protein: CSAREGETQYF.

The V and J genes are TRBV29-1 and TRBJ1-1; unclear D gene. Germline V CDR1 and CDR2: SQVTM, ANQGSEA. The CDR3 is 13 amino acids. V was pared by 7 bases and J by 3 bases, with 15 bases between. The CDR3 DNA reads as TGCAGCGCTGTTGACAAGACTTACACTGAAGCTTTCTTT. Amino acid sequence: CSAVDKTYTEAFF.

The chain joins TRBV6-5 to TRBJ1-5; D is uncertain. V lost 6 bases to trimming and J lost 5 bases, with 14 bases between them. The CDR3 has 14 residues. The germline V gene has CDR1 MNHEY and CDR2 SVGAGI. The CDR3 loop is CASSVQKADQPQHF. Written as DNA, the CDR3 is TGTGCCAGCAGCGTACAAAAGGCCGATCAGCCCCAGCATTTT.

The sample holds one count of this clone. V and J are TRBV7-8 and TRBJ2-3, with D possibly matching TRBD2 (5 bases). The CDR3 covers 19 residues. Per the germline V gene, CDR1 is SGHVS and CDR2 is FQNEAQ. V was cut by 5 bases and J by 1 base, with 25 bases left in between. The CDR3 loop is CASSPLPLTSGSGTDTQYF. The CDR3 coding sequence is TGTGCCAGCAGCCCCCTACCGCTCACGTCGGGAAGCGGCACAGATACGCAGTATTTT.

The V gene is TRBV12-3 or TRBV12-4, the J gene TRBJ2-7, with D perhaps TRBD1 (6 bases). Deletions cut 5 bases from V and 5 bases from J, with 10 bases between. The CDR3 loop spans 12 amino acids. The CDR3: CASSLNRDEQYF. The CDR3 DNA reads TGTGCCAGCAGTCTTAACAGGGACGAGCAGTACTTC.

The rearrangement uses TRBV7-9 and TRBJ1-1; 8 nucleotides agree with TRBD1. The V and J ends lost 1 base and 10 bases, in that order; junction bases with no gene match: 5. Germline CDR1 is SEHNR and CDR2 is FQNEAQ (reference sequence). This CDR3 comprises 13 residues. DNA of the CDR3: TGTGCCAGCAGCTTAGATCAGACAGGGGTAGCTTTCTTT. Translation gives CASSLDQTGVAFF.

This clone has just a few counts. The V gene is TRBV6-2 or TRBV6-3, the J gene TRBJ2-6; tentative D call: TRBD2 (5 bases). The CDR3 runs 16 residues. The germline CDR1 and CDR2 sequences are MNHEY and SVGEGT. V dropped 3 bases and J dropped 0 bases, with 9 bases sitting between them. The CDR3 sequence: CASSYNRGSGANVLTF. The CDR3 region has the DNA TGTGCCAGCAGTTATAATCGGGGCTCTGGGGCCAACGTCCTGACTTTC.

The chain has TRBV5-1 and TRBJ2-5; TRBD2 matches at 10 bases. Per the germline V gene, CDR1 is SGHRS and CDR2 is YFSETQ. With V trimmed by 0 bases and J by 6 bases, 5 bases remained unmatched. The CDR3 consists of 15 residues. The CDR3 is CASSLALAGGQTQYF. As DNA, the CDR3 is TGCGCCAGCAGCTTGGCGTTAGCGGGGGGCCAGACCCAGTACTTC.

The sample holds one count of this clone. The rearrangement joins TRBV6-5 to TRBJ2-7, with D maybe TRBD1 (6 bases). Trimming took off 8 bases at V and 0 bases at J, with 17 bases between the two ends. The CDR3 runs to 15 residues. Germline V CDR1 and CDR2: MNHEY, SVGAGI. The CDR3 region is CASPPGARGSYEQYF. The CDR3 coding sequence is TGTGCCAGCCCTCCAGGGGCCAGAGGCTCCTACGAGCAGTACTTC.

The chain is built from TRBV5-1 and TRBJ1-4; the D gene is possibly TRBD1 (6 bases). The CDR3 is 15 amino acids. V gave up 4 bases and J gave up 4 bases, with 14 bases separating them. Germline loops: CDR1 SGHRS, CDR2 YFSETQ. CDR3 nucleotide sequence: TGCGCCAGCAGCCCTCGGACAGACGATAATGAAAAACTGTTTTTT. Protein sequence: CASSPRTDDNEKLFF.

V gene TRBV7-6 combines with J gene TRBJ2-3; a possible D gene is TRBD1 (6 bases). CDR3 length: 16 amino acids. The germline CDR1 and CDR2 sequences are SGHVS and FNYEAQ. Between the trimmed V and J ends, which lost 1 base and 4 bases, there was a span of 15 bases. In nucleotides, the CDR3 is TGTGCCAGCAGCTTAGTTAGTACAGGGATCGCAGATACGCAGTATTTT. Translation: CASSLVSTGIADTQYF.

The chain carries TRBV29-1 and TRBJ1-1; TRBD1 is a possible D gene (6 bases). V lost 1 base, J lost 1 base, and 10 bases lay in between. Germline CDR1 reads SQVTM; CDR2 reads ANQGSEA. The CDR3 spans 14 residues. The CDR3 loop is CSVEAGGQNTEAFF. Written as DNA, the CDR3 is TGCAGCGTTGAAGCGGGGGGGCAGAACACTGAAGCTTTCTTT.

The chain recombines TRBV14 with TRBJ2-3; D gene ambiguous. Trimming left V 1 base short and J 7 bases short, with 6 bases between. The V gene's germline CDR1 is SGHDN and CDR2 FVKESK. The CDR3 consists of 12 residues. The CDR3 protein is CASSQGVNTQYF. Here the CDR3 DNA reads TGTGCCAGCAGCCAAGGGGTTAATACGCAGTATTTT.

This clone has a single count. The chain joins TRBV2 to TRBJ2-5; 8 positions agree with TRBD1. V gave up 5 bases and J gave up 0 bases; unmatched junction bases: 2. Germline CDR1 is SNHLY and CDR2 is FYNNEI. The CDR3 is 14 amino acids. CDR3 nucleotides: TGTGCCAGCAGTAAGGACAGGGACCAAGAGACCCAGTACTTC. Amino acid sequence: CASSKDRDQETQYF.

The V and J genes are TRBV7-9 and TRBJ1-2, with no clear D. The germline gives CDR1 SEHNR, CDR2 FQNEAQ (reference sequence). The CDR3 totals 12 residues. Trimming cost V 8 bases and J 4 bases, with 11 bases left between them. The CDR3 sequence is CASSQEPYGYTF. The CDR3 region has the DNA TGTGCCAGCTCCCAGGAACCCTATGGCTACACCTTC.

This chain links TRBV7-3 with TRBJ1-4; D remains unclear. Germline V gene lookup returns CDR1 SGHTA and CDR2 FQGTGA. The CDR3 length is 14 residues. V lost 4 bases and J lost 5, with 11 bases in between. CDR3 loop: CASSSTSGNEKLFF. CDR3 sequence (DNA): TGTGCCAGCAGCTCGACAAGCGGGAATGAAAAACTGTTTTTT.